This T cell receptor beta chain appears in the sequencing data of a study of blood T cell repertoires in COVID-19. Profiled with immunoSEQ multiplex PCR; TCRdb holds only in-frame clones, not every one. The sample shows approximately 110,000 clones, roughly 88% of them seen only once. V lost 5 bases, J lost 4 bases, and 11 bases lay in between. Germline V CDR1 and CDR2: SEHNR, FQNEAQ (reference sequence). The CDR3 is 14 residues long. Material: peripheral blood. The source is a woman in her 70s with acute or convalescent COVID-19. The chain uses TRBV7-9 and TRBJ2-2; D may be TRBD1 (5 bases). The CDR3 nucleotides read TGTGCCAGCAGCCCCCTGGGGCCCACCGGGGAGCTGTTTTTT. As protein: CASSPLGPTGELFF.